The TCR beta chain described here comes from a study of response to subunit inactivated influenza vaccine. The V gene lost 0 bases and the J gene lost 5 bases, with 16 bases spanning the gap. The CDR3 runs 16 residues. Germline-derived CDR1 and CDR2 are LNHNV and YYDKDF (reference sequence). One entry per CDR3 protein results from TCRdb running MiXCR on the RT-PCR reads. The repertoire includes about 570,000 distinct CDR3 sequences, about 11% of them detected once, and approximately 10% sits in the top ten. The data were also submitted as part of a second study, on T cells expressing NK-cell markers. That source reports: Production of TCR beta cDNA relied on 5'RACE template switching with UMIs.

The chain is built from TRBV15 and TRBJ1-1, with a tentative D call TRBD1 (6 bases). This TCR was recovered from a man in his fifties or sixties who received an inactivated influenza vaccine. The source material was PBMCs from blood, sampled on the day of vaccination. The CDR3 coding sequence is TGTGCCACCAGCAGAGATAGGGGCCCCGGGACAACTGAAGCTTTCTTT. It codes for CATSRDRGPGTTEAFF.